This T cell receptor (beta chain) comes out of a study of blood T cell repertoires in COVID-19. Per the study methods: Nucleated cell counts were estimated from reference gene primer amplification. Sequencing was performed with immunoSEQ multiplex PCR; in TCRdb, only in-frame clones are kept and a portion is missing. The V and J calls and clone size are taken from that table; D and trimming were inferred from the DNA. The sample carries some 700,000 clones, about nine tenths recorded once. This CDR3 region has 15 residues. Germline CDR1 is SGHNT and CDR2 is YYREEE (reference sequence). After removal of 3 bases from V and 6 bases from J, the junction contained 7 bases not matched to a gene.

This clonotype was obtained from a young woman with acute or convalescent COVID-19. The chain joins TRBV5-4 to TRBJ2-2, with TRBD1 identical over 8 bases. The sample was peripheral blood. For the CDR3, the DNA is TGTGCCAGCAGCTGGGGACAGGTGGGGCCCGGGGAGCTGTTTTTT. Translation: CASSWGQVGPGELFF.